This entry is about one TCR beta chain. The data stem from a study of cytomegalovirus exposure and HLA in healthy donors. Study details: Of the donors genotyped, several hundred in all, less than 90% fell in the Caucasian-associated ancestry cluster.

The PCR used 60 Vbeta and 13 Jbeta primers. Here immunoSEQ multiplex PCR was the method, and the copy in TCRdb shows in-frame clones only, minus some. The sample contains approximately 280,000 clones, around 90% of which appear only once. The germline V gene has CDR1 ENHRY and CDR2 SYGVKD. The ends were cut back, 11 bases at V and 5 bases at J, with 24 bases in the middle. The CDR3 length is 15 residues. The chain couples TRBV10-3 to TRBJ2-5; D may be TRBD1 (5 bases). The TCR comes from a woman aged 18-35 years in good health and CMV-seronegative. Sequencing input: PBMCs. The CDR3 DNA reads as TGTGCCGCCAGCACAGGAACGCCCCCGAGGGAGACCCAGTACTTC. This translates into CAASTGTPPRETQYF.